This section outlines one TCR beta chain sequence together with its context. Its cognate antigen is unknown. The data were obtained in a study of T cell repertoires in cytomegalovirus infection. Study-wide context: Well-studied HLA-B-restricted epitopes and recently identified HLA-C-restricted epitopes of CMV were both used in the study. Matching HLA type and CMV infection were both indicated by public TCR beta signatures. Study-level findings and limits: HLA-C-restricted CMV-specific TCR beta clonotypes prevailed in the ex vivo response.

The CDR3 is 15 amino acids. The J segment lost 6 bases and the V segment lost 2 bases, leaving 5 bases of the junction unmatched. TCRdb re-called the reads with MiXCR, one entry per CDR3 protein. The data show around 570,000 distinct CDR3 sequences, roughly 43% seen once. Sequenced material: cultured PBMCs, taken from culture after CMV antigen stimulation. The receptor was derived from a human donor in good health (CMV status not recorded). Some clones in this sample may be carry-over from other donors' samples. V is TRBV12-3 or TRBV12-4 and J is TRBJ2-1, with TRBD2 identical over 9 bases. The CDR3 region is CASSLRVSGGNEQFF. The CDR3 region has the DNA TGTGCCAGCAGTTTAAGGGTTAGCGGGGGCAATGAGCAGTTCTTC.